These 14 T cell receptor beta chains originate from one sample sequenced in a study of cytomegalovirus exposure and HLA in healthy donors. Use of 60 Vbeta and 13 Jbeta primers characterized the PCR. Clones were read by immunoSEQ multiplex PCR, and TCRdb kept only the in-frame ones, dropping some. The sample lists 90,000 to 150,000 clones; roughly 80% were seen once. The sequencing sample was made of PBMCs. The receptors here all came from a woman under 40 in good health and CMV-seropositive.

In DNA, the CDR3 is TGCAGCGGAGGGAGCTCTCGGGACTATGGCTACACCTTC. Amino acid sequence: CSGGSSRDYGYTF. The J gene is TRBJ1-2, the V gene TRBV29-1, with D hard to call. Germline V gene data show CDR1 as SQVTM and CDR2 as ANQGSEA. This CDR3 comprises 13 residues. V lost 7 bases, J lost 3 bases, and 15 bases lay in between.

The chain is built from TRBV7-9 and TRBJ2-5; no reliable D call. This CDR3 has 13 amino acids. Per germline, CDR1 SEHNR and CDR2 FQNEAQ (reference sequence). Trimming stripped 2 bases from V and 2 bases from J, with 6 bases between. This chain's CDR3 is CASSLRRQETQYF. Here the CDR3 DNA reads TGTGCCAGCAGCTTACGGCGGCAAGAGACCCAGTACTTC.

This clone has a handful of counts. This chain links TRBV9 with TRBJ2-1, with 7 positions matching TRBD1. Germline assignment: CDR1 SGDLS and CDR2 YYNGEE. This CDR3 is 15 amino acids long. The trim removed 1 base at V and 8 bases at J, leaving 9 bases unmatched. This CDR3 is CASSVITTGTHEQFF. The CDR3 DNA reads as TGTGCCAGCAGCGTAATCACGACAGGGACCCATGAGCAGTTCTTC. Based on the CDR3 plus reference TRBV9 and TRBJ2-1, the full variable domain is DSGVTQTPKHLITATGQRVTLRCSPRSGDLSVYWYQQSLDQGLQFLIQYYNGEERAKGNILERFSAQQFPDLHSELNLSSLELGDSALYFCASSVITTGTHEQFFGPGTRLTVL.

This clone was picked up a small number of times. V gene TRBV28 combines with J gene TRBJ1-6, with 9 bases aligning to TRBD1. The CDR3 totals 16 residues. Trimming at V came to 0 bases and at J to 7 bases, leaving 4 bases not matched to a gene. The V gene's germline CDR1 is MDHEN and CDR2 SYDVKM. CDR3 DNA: TGTGCCAGCAGTTTATGGGGGACAGGGATCAATTCACCCCTCCACTTT. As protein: CASSLWGTGINSPLHF.

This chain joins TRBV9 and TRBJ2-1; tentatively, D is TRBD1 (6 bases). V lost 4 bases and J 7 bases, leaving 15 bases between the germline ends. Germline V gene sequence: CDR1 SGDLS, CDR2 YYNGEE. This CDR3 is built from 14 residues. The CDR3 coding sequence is TGTGCCAGCAGCCTACAGGGAAGGGGGAATGAGCAGTTCTTC. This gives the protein CASSLQGRGNEQFF.

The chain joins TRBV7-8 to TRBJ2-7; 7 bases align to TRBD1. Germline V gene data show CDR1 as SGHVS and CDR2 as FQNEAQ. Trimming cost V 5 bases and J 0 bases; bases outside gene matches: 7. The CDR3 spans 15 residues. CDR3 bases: TGTGCCAGCAGCCTCGACAGGGTGACCTCCTACGAGCAGTACTTC. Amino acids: CASSLDRVTSYEQYF.

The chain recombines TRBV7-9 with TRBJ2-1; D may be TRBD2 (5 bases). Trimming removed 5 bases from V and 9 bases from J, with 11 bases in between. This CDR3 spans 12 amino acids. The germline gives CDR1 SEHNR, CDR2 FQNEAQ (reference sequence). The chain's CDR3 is CASSRGFGEQFF. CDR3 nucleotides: TGTGCCAGCAGCCGAGGGTTTGGTGAGCAGTTCTTC. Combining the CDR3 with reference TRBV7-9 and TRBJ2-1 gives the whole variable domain DTGVSQNPRHKITKRGQNVTFRCDPISEHNRLYWYRQTLGQGPEFLTYFQNEAQLEKSRLLSDRFSAERPKGSFSTLEIQRTEQGDSAMYLCASSRGFGEQFFGPGTRLTVL.

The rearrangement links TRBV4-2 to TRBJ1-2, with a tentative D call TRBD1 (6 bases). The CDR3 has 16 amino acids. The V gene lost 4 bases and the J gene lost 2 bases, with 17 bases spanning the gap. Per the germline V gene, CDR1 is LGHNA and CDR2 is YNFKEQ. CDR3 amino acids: CASSPLGQMLNYGYTF. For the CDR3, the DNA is TGTGCCAGCAGCCCCTTAGGACAGATGCTGAACTATGGCTACACCTTC.

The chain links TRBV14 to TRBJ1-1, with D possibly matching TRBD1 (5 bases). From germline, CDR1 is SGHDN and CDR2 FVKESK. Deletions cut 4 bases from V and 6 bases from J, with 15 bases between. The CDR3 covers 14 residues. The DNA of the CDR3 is TGTGCCAGCAGCCCACCTACGGGGGGTTCTGAAGCTTTCTTT. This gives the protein CASSPPTGGSEAFF.

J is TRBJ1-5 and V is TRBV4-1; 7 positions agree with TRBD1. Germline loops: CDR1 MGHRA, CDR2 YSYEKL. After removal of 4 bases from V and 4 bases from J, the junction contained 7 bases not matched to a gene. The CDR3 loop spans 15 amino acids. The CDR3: CASSPWTGDNQPQHF. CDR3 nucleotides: TGCGCCAGCAGCCCTTGGACAGGCGATAATCAGCCCCAGCATTTT.

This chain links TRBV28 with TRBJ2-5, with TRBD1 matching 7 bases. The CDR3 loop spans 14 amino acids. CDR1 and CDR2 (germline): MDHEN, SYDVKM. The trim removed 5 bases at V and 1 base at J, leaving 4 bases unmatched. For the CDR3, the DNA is TGTGCCAGCAGTGGGGACAGACCCCAAGAGACCCAGTACTTC. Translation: CASSGDRPQETQYF.

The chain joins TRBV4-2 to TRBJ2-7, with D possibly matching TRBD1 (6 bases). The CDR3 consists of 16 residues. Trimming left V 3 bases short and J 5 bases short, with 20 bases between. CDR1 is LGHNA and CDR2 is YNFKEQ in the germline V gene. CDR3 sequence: CASSQGPGQSANEQYF. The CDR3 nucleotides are TGTGCCAGCAGCCAGGGCCCGGGACAATCGGCCAACGAGCAGTACTTC.

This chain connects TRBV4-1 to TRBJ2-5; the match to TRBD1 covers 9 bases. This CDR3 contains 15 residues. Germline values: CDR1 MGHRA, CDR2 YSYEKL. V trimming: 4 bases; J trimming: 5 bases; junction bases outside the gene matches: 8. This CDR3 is CASSRARTGEETQYF. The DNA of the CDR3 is TGCGCCAGCAGCCGTGCCCGGACAGGGGAGGAGACCCAGTACTTC.

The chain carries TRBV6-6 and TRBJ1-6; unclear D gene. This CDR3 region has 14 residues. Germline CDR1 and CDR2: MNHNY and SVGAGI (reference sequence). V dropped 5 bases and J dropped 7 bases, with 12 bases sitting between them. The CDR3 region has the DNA TGTGCCAGCAGTCCTCCAGGAGGGAATTCACCCCTCCACTTT. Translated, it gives CASSPPGGNSPLHF.